This T cell receptor beta chain was profiled in a study of shared clonotypes between healthy human individuals. The CDR3 is 13 amino acids. From germline, CDR1 is SGHDN and CDR2 FVKESK. The germline V and J ends were trimmed by 0 bases and 5 bases, with 4 bases remaining between them. Measured with immunoSEQ multiplex PCR; TCRdb has only the in-frame clones, and not every one. The profile shows under 600,000 clones, around three quarters of them singletons. With respect to this clone: The sample holds other DNA sequences that translate to the same CDR3.

The chain couples TRBV14 to TRBJ2-2; D is unclear. Source material: PBMCs. The sequence derives from a woman in her 40s in good health. Some clones in this sample may be carry-over from other donors' samples. CDR3 residues: CASSQDLTGELFF. The DNA for the CDR3 is TGTGCCAGCAGCCAAGATCTAACCGGGGAGCTGTTTTTT.